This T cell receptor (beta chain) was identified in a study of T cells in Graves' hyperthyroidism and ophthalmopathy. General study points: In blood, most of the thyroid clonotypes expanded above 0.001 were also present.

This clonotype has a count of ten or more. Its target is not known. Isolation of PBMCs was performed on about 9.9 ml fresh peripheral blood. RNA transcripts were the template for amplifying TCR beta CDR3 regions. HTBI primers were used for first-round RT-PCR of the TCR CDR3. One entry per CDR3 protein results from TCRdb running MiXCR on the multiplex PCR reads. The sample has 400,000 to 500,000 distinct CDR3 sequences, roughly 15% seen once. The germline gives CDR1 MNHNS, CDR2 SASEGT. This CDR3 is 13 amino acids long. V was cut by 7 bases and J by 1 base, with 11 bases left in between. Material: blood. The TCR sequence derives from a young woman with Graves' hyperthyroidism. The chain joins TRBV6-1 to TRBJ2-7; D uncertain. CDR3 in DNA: TGTGCCAGCATGCAGGCCCTTTCCTACGAGCAGTACTTC. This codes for CASMQALSYEQYF.